This TCR beta chain was identified during a study of shared clonotypes between healthy human individuals. Study summary: A couple of women and three men aged 18 to 49 made up the donors.

Genomic DNA from each subset was divided evenly over several immunoSEQ plates. Clones were read by immunoSEQ multiplex PCR, and TCRdb kept only the in-frame ones, dropping some. This sample yields about 2,500,000 clones, of which more than 90% are seen a single time; under 0.15% belongs to the top ten. V lost 5 bases, J lost 1 base, and 11 bases lay in between. The germline V gene encodes CDR1 MNHNS and CDR2 SASEGT. The CDR3 extends over 15 amino acids. Findings and caveats of the study: Larger estimated richness was generally seen in naive subsets than in memory subsets. Naive CD4 clonotype sharing across several donors was 5% to 6%.

Worth noting for this clone: The antigen is undetermined.

The TCR comes from a man between 18 and 29 years old in good health. The V call is TRBV6-1, the J call TRBJ2-2, with D maybe TRBD1 (6 bases). Material: naive CD4+ T cells sorted from blood. Subset specified: CD45RA+ positively selected. In DNA form, the CDR3 reads TGTGCCAGCAGTTCCCGGGACAAGAACACCGGGGAGCTGTTTTTT. Translating gives CASSSRDKNTGELFF.